The clone carrying this TCR beta chain was picked up a small number of times. Its target is not known. For the second PCR, which ran for about 7 to 11 cycles, a sample-barcoded 5' primer and a J-beta primer mix were used. MiXCR, applied by TCRdb to the 5' RACE reads, yields one record per CDR3 protein. Of around 1,500,000 distinct CDR3 sequences listed, roughly 40% are singletons. These data are taken from a study of blood T cells in healthy people across ages. Broader study findings: It was held that the diversity estimates obtained from one million T cells were underestimates.

The CDR3 sequence is 15 residues long. Trimming removed 0 bases at V and 1 base at J, with 9 bases between. Germline V gene sequence: CDR1 LGHDT, CDR2 YNNKEL (reference sequence). PBMCs were isolated at a quantity of at least 6 million per sample. The rearrangement links TRBV3-1 to TRBJ2-5; no clear D. Sequencing used blood. The receptor comes from a woman younger than 30 in good health. CDR3 residues: CASSQDRTRQETQYF. The CDR3 DNA reads as TGTGCCAGCAGCCAAGATAGGACCCGCCAAGAGACCCAGTACTTC.